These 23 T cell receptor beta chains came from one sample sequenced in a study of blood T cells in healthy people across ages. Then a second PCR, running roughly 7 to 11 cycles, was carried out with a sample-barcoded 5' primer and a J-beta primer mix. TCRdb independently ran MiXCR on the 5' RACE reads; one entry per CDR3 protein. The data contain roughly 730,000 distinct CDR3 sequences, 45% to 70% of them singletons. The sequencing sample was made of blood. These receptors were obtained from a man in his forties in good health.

Here the CDR3 reads CASSSDRWGSNEQFF. The CDR3 DNA reads TGTGCCAGCAGCTCAGACCGCTGGGGGAGCAATGAGCAGTTCTTC. V usage is TRBV11-2 and J usage is TRBJ2-1; perhaps D is TRBD1 or TRBD2 (5 bases each). The CDR3 spans 15 residues. The V end lost 4 bases, the J end lost 6 bases, and 16 bases lay between the germline ends. Germline values: CDR1 SGHAT, CDR2 FQNNGV.

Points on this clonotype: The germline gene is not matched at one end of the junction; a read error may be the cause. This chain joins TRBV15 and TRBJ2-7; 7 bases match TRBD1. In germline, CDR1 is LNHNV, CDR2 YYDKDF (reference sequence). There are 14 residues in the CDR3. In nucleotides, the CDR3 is TGTGCCACCAGATCGACAGGGAGCTCCTACGAGCAGTATTTC. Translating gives CATRSTGSSYEQYF.

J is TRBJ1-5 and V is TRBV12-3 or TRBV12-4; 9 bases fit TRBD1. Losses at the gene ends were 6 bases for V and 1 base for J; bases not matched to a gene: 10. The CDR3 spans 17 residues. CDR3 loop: CASRTGQGSESNQPQHF. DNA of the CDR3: TGTGCCAGCAGAACGGGACAGGGATCCGAAAGCAATCAGCCCCAGCATTTT.

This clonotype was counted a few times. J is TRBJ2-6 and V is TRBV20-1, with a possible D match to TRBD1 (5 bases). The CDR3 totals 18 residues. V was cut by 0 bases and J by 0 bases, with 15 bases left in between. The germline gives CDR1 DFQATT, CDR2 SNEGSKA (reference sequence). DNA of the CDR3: TGCAGTGCTAGAGATCAGGGCAGAGGAACCTCTGGGGCCAACGTCCTGACTTTC. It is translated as CSARDQGRGTSGANVLTF.

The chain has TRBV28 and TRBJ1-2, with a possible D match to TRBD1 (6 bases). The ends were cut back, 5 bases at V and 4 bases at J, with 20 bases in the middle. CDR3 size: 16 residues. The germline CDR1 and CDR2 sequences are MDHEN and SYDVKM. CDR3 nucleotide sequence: TGTGCCAGCAGTGCCCCTTGGGGCGACAGGCTCTATGGCTACACCTTC. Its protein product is CASSAPWGDRLYGYTF.

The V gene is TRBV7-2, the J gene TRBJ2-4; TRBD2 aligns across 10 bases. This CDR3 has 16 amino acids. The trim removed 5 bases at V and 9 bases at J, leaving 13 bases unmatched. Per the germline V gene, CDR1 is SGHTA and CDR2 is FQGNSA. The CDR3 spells CASSLVAGGLRSIQYF. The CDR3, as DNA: TGTGCCAGCAGCCTCGTAGCGGGGGGCCTGAGGAGCATTCAGTACTTC.

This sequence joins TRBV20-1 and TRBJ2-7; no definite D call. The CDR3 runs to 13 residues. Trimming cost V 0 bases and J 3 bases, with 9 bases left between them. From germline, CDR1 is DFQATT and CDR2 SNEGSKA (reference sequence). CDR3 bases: TGCAGTGCTAGAGAGAATTTGTACTACGAGCAGTACTTC. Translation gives CSARENLYYEQYF.

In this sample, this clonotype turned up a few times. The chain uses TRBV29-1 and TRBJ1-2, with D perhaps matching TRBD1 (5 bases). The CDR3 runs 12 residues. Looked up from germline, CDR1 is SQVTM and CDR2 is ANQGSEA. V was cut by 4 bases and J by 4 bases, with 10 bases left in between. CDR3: CSVVQGVYGYTF. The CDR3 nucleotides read TGCAGCGTTGTTCAGGGAGTCTATGGCTACACCTTC. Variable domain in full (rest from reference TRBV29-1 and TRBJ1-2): SAVISQKPSRDICQRGTSLTIQCQVDSQVTMMFWYRQQPGQSLTLIATANQGSEATYESGFVIDKFPISRPNLTFSTLTVSNMSPEDSSIYLCSVVQGVYGYTFGSGTRLTVV.

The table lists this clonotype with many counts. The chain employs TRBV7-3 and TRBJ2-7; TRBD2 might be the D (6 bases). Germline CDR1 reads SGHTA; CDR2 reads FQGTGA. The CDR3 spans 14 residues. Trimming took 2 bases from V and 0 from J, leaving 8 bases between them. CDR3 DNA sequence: TGTGCCAGCAGCTTACAGGGAGGCTCCTACGAGCAGTACTTC. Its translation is CASSLQGGSYEQYF.

Here the CDR3 reads CASSLRVIGGGGQETQYF. The CDR3 nucleotides are TGTGCCAGCAGCTTAAGGGTGATTGGCGGGGGGGGCCAAGAGACCCAGTACTTC. This chain uses TRBV7-3 with TRBJ2-5, with 9 bases matching TRBD2. In germline, CDR1 is SGHTA, CDR2 FQGTGA. The CDR3 is 18 amino acids. V lost 1 base to trimming and J lost 1 base; unmatched junction nucleotides: 10.

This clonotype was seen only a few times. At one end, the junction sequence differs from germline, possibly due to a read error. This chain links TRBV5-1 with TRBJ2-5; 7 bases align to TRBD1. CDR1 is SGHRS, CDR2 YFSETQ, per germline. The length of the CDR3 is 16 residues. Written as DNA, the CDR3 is TGCGCTAGCAGCACCGGACACCGGGACAGCCAAGAGACCCAGTACTTC. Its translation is CASSTGHRDSQETQYF. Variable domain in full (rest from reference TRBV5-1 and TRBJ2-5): KAGVTQTPRYLIKTRGQQVTLSCSPISGHRSVSWYQQTPGQGLQFLFEYFSETQRNKGNFPGRFSGRQFSNSRSEMNVSTLELGDSALYLCASSTGHRDSQETQYFGPGTRLLVL.

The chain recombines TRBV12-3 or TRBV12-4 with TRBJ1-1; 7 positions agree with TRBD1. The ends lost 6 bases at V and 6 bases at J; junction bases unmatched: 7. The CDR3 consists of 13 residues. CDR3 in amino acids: CASSLIRGPEAFF. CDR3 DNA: TGTGCCAGCAGCCTCATTAGGGGGCCTGAAGCTTTCTTT.

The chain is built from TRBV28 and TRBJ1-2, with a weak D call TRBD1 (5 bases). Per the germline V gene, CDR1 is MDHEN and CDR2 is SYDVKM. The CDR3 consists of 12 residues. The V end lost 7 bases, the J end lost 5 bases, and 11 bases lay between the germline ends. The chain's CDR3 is CASTRGEYGYTF. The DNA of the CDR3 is TGTGCCAGCACCCGAGGGGAGTATGGCTACACCTTC.

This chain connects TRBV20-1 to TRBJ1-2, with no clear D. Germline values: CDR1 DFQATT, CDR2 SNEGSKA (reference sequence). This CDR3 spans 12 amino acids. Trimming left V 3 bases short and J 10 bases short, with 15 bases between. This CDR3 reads CSASDREAIYTF. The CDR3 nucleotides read TGCAGTGCTAGCGACCGTGAGGCCATCTACACCTTC.

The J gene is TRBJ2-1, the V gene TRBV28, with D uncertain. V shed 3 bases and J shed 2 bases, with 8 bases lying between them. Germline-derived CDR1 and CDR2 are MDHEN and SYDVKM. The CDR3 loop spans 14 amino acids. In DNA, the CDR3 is TGTGCCAGCAGTTTTAAACCCACCTACAATGAGCAGTTCTTC. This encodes CASSFKPTYNEQFF.

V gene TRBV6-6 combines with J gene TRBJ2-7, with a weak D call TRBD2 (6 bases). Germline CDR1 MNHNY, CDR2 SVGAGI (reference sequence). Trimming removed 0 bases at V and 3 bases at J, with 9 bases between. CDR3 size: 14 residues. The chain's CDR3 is CASSYSDGGYEQYF. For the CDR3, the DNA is TGTGCCAGCAGTTACTCGGACGGGGGCTACGAGCAGTACTTC.

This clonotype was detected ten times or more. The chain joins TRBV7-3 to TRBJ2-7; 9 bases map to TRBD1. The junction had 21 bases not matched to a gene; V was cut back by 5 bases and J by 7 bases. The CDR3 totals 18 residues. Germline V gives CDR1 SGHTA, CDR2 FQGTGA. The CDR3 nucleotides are TGTGCCAGCAGCCTCAGGACAGGGGTGGTTCCGAAATCGGGAGAGCAGTACTTC. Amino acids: CASSLRTGVVPKSGEQYF.

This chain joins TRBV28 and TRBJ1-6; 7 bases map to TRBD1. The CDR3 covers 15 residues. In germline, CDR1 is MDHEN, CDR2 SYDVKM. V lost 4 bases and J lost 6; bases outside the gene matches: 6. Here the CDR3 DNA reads TGTGCCAGCAGTTCCGCGGACAGGCCTAATTCACCCCTCCACTTT. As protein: CASSSADRPNSPLHF.

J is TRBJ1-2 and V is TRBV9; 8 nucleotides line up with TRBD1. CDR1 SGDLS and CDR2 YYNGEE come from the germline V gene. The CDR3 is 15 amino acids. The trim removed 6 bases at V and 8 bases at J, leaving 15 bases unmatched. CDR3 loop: CASKPQHQGAEGYTF. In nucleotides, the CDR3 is TGTGCCAGCAAACCACAGCATCAGGGGGCGGAAGGCTACACCTTC.

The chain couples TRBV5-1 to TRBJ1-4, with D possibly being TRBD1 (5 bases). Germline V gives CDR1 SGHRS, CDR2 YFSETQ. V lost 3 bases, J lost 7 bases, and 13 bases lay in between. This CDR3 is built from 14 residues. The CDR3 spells CASSSQGYSEKLFF. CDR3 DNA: TGCGCCAGCAGCTCGCAGGGTTATAGTGAAAAACTGTTTTTT.

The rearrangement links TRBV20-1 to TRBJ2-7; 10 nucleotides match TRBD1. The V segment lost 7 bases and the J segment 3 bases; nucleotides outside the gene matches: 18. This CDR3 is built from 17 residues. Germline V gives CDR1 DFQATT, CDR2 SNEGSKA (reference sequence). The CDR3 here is CSVLGQGSKGRNYEQYF. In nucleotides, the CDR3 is TGCAGTGTTCTGGGACAGGGGTCTAAGGGGCGGAACTACGAGCAGTACTTC.

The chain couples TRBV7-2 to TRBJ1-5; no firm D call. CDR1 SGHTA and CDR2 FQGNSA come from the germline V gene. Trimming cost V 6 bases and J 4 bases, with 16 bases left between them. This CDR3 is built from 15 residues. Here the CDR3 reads CASSSSGRPNQPQHF. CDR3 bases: TGTGCCAGCAGTTCAAGTGGCAGGCCTAATCAGCCCCAGCATTTT.

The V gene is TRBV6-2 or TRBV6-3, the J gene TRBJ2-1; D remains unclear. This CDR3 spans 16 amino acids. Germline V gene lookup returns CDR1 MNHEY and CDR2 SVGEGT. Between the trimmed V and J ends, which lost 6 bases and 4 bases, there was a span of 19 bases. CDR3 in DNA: TGTGCCAGCAGGTCCATCTACAGCACTATTTACAATGAGCAGTTCTTC. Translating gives CASRSIYSTIYNEQFF.